This T cell receptor (beta chain) was sequenced for a study of cytomegalovirus exposure and HLA in healthy donors. 13 Jbeta primers and 60 Vbeta primers were used for the PCR. Produced via immunoSEQ multiplex PCR; TCRdb's table is partial and in-frame only. The profile covers 75,000 to 90,000 clones, with over 60% appearing a single time and 4% to 5% taken by the ten largest. Comments on this clone: The antigen remains unidentified.

Findings and caveats of the study: Specific recognition of CMV antigens was confirmed in vitro for a few chains (all CMV-associated). Listed as cytomegalovirus-associated were 150 or so TCR beta chains.

Though probably carrying unrecorded immune exposures, donors were nominally healthy at sampling. The receptor was derived from a man aged 60-69 years in good health and CMV-seronegative. Specimen: PBMCs.

CDR3 in DNA: TGTGCCAGCAGCGTAGAAGCGGGGGGACAAGAGACCCAGTACTTC. Protein sequence: CASSVEAGGQETQYF. The chain employs TRBV9 and TRBJ2-5; 9 nucleotides align to TRBD2. Trimming took 0 bases from V and 2 from J; bases not matched to a gene: 2. This CDR3 region has 15 residues. The V gene's germline CDR1 is SGDLS and CDR2 YYNGEE.